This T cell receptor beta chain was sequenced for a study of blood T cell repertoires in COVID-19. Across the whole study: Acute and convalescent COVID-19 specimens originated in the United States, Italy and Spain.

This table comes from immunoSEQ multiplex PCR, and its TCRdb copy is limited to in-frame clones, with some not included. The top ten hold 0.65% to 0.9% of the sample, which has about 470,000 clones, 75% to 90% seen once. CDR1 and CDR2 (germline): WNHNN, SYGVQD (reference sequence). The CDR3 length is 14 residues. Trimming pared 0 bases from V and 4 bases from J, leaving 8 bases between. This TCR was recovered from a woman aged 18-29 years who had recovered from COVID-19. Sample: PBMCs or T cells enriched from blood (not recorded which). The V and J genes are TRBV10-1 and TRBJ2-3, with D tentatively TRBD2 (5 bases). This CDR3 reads CASSESRAADTQYF. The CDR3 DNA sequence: TGCGCCAGCAGTGAGTCGAGGGCGGCAGATACGCAGTATTTT.